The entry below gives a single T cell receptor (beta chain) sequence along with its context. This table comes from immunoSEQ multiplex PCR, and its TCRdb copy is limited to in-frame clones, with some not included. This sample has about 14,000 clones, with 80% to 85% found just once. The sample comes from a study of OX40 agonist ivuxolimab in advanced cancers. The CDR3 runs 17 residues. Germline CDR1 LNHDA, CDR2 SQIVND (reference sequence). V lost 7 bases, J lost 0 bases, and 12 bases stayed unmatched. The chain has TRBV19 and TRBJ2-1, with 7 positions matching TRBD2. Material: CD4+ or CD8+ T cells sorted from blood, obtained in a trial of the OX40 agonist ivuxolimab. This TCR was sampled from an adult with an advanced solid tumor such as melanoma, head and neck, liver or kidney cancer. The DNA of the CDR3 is TGTGCCAGTACCCCGTTGGGGGGGACCTACTCCTACAATGAGCAGTTCTTC. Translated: CASTPLGGTYSYNEQFF.